The 18 T cell receptor beta chains below were found in one sample sequenced in a study of blood T cell repertoires in COVID-19. TCRdb keeps only in-frame clones here, not all; method: immunoSEQ multiplex PCR. The sample carries more than 95,000 clones, over 80% recorded once. Sequences were obtained from peripheral blood. These receptors originate from a man older than 75 with acute or convalescent COVID-19.

This clone appeared a single time. This chain joins TRBV20-1 and TRBJ2-7; D is uncertain. V lost 6 bases and J lost 6, with 12 bases in between. This CDR3 contains 11 residues. CDR1 and CDR2 (germline): DFQATT, SNEGSKA (reference sequence). The CDR3 sequence is CSARSLSEQYF. CDR3 nucleotide sequence: TGCAGTGCCCGTAGCCTTTCCGAGCAGTACTTC.

In its sample, this clone was seen once. The rearrangement joins TRBV19 to TRBJ1-4, with D tentatively TRBD1 (5 bases). The CDR3 extends over 17 amino acids. Germline CDR1 is LNHDA and CDR2 is SQIVND (reference sequence). Between the trimmed V and J ends, which lost 5 bases and 0 bases, there was a span of 16 bases. CDR3 amino acids: CASSLLPGGATNEKLFF. CDR3 coding DNA: TGTGCCAGTAGTCTACTCCCGGGGGGGGCAACTAATGAAAAACTGTTTTTT.

The chain uses TRBV6-6 and TRBJ1-5; 7 bases line up with TRBD1. The CDR3 totals 13 residues. Germline trimming cut 8 bases from V and 4 bases from J; bases unmatched to any gene: 5. The germline gives CDR1 MNHNY, CDR2 SVGAGI (reference sequence). DNA for the CDR3: TGTGCCAGCTTTACGGACAGGAATCAGCCCCAGCATTTT. Translation: CASFTDRNQPQHF.

Here the CDR3 DNA reads TGTGCCAGCAGTGAGACAATCTCTGGAAACACCATATATTTT. The encoded protein is CASSETISGNTIYF. This rearrangement joins TRBV6-1 to TRBJ1-3, with D unclear. With 3 bases removed from V and 0 bases from J, the gap between germline ends came to 6 bases. Germline CDR1 is MNHNS and CDR2 is SASEGT. The CDR3 contains 14 residues.

The rearrangement links TRBV30 to TRBJ1-5, with 11 bases that match TRBD1. The ends lost 5 bases at V and 1 base at J; junction bases unmatched: 4. CDR3 length equals 15 residues. CDR1 and CDR2 (germline): GTSNPN, SVGIG (reference sequence). CDR3 nucleotides: TGTGCCTGGGGACAGGGGGCGGGAAGCAATCAGCCCCAGCATTTT. As protein: CAWGQGAGSNQPQHF.

The chain has TRBV2 and TRBJ2-3, with 10 nucleotides matching TRBD2. Germline values: CDR1 SNHLY, CDR2 FYNNEI. Trimming at V came to 3 bases and at J to 5 bases, leaving 8 bases not matched to a gene. The CDR3 has 16 residues. The CDR3 nucleotides are TGTGCCAGCAGTGACTCAGCGGGGGGGCTTAGAGATACGCAGTATTTT. Residues: CASSDSAGGLRDTQYF.

This sequence joins TRBV6-6 and TRBJ1-2, with a tentative D call TRBD1 (5 bases). Between the trimmed V and J ends, which lost 2 bases and 5 bases, there was a span of 9 bases. CDR1 and CDR2 (germline): MNHNY, SVGAGI (reference sequence). This CDR3 is 13 amino acids long. CDR3 protein: CASSYEQDYGYTF. The DNA of the CDR3 is TGTGCCAGCAGTTACGAACAGGATTATGGCTACACCTTC.

V and J are TRBV28 and TRBJ1-2; D remains unclear. Germline V lookup: CDR1 MDHEN, CDR2 SYDVKM. The CDR3 is 14 residues long. Trimming removed 6 bases from V and 14 bases from J, with 25 bases in between. CDR3 DNA: TGTGCCAGCAGCCAGGACGGAATGGCCTCTCCGGGGACCTTC. Its translation is CASSQDGMASPGTF.

The rearrangement links TRBV10-1 to TRBJ1-1, with a weak D call TRBD1 (5 bases). V shed 4 bases and J shed 4 bases, with 13 bases lying between them. CDR1 is WNHNN, CDR2 SYGVQD, per germline (reference sequence). The CDR3 runs 14 residues. DNA for the CDR3: TGCGCCAGCAGTGGCAGCAGGGTTAGCACTGAAGCTTTCTTT. Its protein is CASSGSRVSTEAFF.

The chain couples TRBV6-5 to TRBJ1-2; 8 bases line up with TRBD1. Germline V CDR1 and CDR2: MNHEY, SVGAGI. The J segment lost 4 bases and the V segment lost 6 bases, leaving 4 bases of the junction unmatched. This CDR3 spans 13 amino acids. CDR3 nucleotides: TGTGCCAGCAGACCGGACAGGGCCTATGGCTACACCTTC. Its protein is CASRPDRAYGYTF.

This chain uses TRBV6-2 or TRBV6-3 with TRBJ1-5; the D gene is possibly TRBD1 (5 bases). The CDR3 runs to 14 residues. V lost 5 bases, J lost 7 bases, and 15 bases lay in between. From germline, CDR1 is MNHEY and CDR2 SVGEGT. CDR3 sequence: CASSPSDTGQPQHF. The CDR3, as DNA: TGTGCCAGCAGTCCCTCGGACACGGGCCAGCCCCAGCATTTT.

The CDR3 coding sequence is TGTGCCAGCAGCCCGCGACAGGGGGGGACAATGAGGCAGTTCTTC. This encodes CASSPRQGGTMRQFF. The J gene is TRBJ2-1, the V gene TRBV9; TRBD1 matches at 9 bases. The J segment lost 12 bases and the V segment lost 4 bases, leaving 14 bases of the junction unmatched. The CDR3 totals 15 residues. Germline V CDR1 and CDR2: SGDLS, YYNGEE.

The chain employs TRBV18 and TRBJ2-5, with TRBD1 matching over 8 bases. Per the germline V gene, CDR1 is KGHSH and CDR2 is LQKENI. The V gene end was trimmed by 3 bases and the J gene end by 7 bases; junction bases not matched to a gene: 4. CDR3 length equals 13 residues. Here the CDR3 DNA reads TGTGCCAGCTCACCCGGGACAGGTCGGACCCAGTACTTC. This sequence encodes CASSPGTGRTQYF.

The CDR3 spells CASSLERGGSGEQFF. Written as DNA, the CDR3 is TGTGCCAGCAGTTTAGAGCGGGGGGGCTCGGGTGAGCAGTTCTTC. This chain links TRBV27 with TRBJ2-1, with 10 positions matching TRBD2. V shed 2 bases and J 9 bases; nucleotides not matched to a gene: 7. CDR3 length equals 15 residues. In germline, CDR1 is MNHEY, CDR2 SMNVEV (reference sequence).

This rearrangement joins TRBV7-2 to TRBJ2-2, with unresolved D. The V gene's germline CDR1 is SGHTA and CDR2 FQGNSA. V was cut by 7 bases and J by 9 bases, with 9 bases left in between. The length of the CDR3 is 11 residues. In nucleotides, the CDR3 is TGTGCCAGCACTACTCTGAGGGAGCTGTTTTTT. Its translation: CASTTLRELFF.

This clone was counted once. This chain links TRBV7-2 with TRBJ1-2, with 8 bases matching TRBD1. J was trimmed by 3 bases and V by 5 bases; bases with no gene match: 5. The CDR3 runs to 14 residues. Per germline, CDR1 SGHTA and CDR2 FQGNSA. The chain's CDR3 is CASSGLTGDYGYTF. The CDR3 bases are TGTGCCAGCAGCGGCTTGACAGGGGACTATGGCTACACCTTC.

This sequence joins TRBV6-2 or TRBV6-3 and TRBJ1-2; TRBD1 agrees at 7 bases. The germline V gene encodes CDR1 MNHEY and CDR2 SVGEGT. CDR3 length: 13 residues. Losses at the gene ends were 2 bases for V and 7 bases for J; bases not matched to a gene: 4. CDR3 sequence: CASSYGTDIGYTF. The DNA for the CDR3 is TGTGCCAGCAGTTACGGGACAGATATTGGCTACACCTTC.

The V gene is TRBV28, the J gene TRBJ1-6; no reliable D call. The CDR3 is 16 residues long. V was cut by 3 bases and J by 0 bases, with 9 bases left in between. Looked up from germline, CDR1 is MDHEN and CDR2 is SYDVKM. The CDR3 sequence is CASSFGGSSYNSPLHF. The CDR3 region has the DNA TGTGCCAGCAGTTTTGGAGGGAGCTCCTATAATTCACCCCTCCACTTT.